This T cell receptor beta chain is drawn from a study of T cells in women clearing cervical HPV infection (dated by TCRdb to the late 2010s). About the study as a whole: Cases were some 24 women with histologically confirmed HPV16-related CIN3 or worse, including a couple of invasive cancers. Controls were some 26 women whose single incident HPV16 infection cleared within 12 months without precancer or cancer developing. Blood from cases was collected at the visit where the lesion was first found, while blood from controls was collected once the infection could no longer be detected. For cases, the median interval between lesion detection and blood sampling was roughly 150 days, with an interquartile range of roughly 80 to 230 days. Because only a few women had HLA typing data, the possibility that HLA type acted as a confounder could not be ruled out. The exploratory proof-of-principle case-control study was nested within the Guanacaste HPV Natural History Study in Costa Rica and compared TCR repertoires across cervical HPV16 outcomes. Cases were matched to controls by age within five years and by the year the sample was collected. A median age of about 30 years was observed in cases versus more than 37 in controls, and no significant differences in baseline characteristics were found. In the parent cohort, some 10,000 women aged 18 or older were enrolled in Guanacaste, Costa Rica, during about 1992 to 1994 and were followed for 6 to 7 years. Quality controls consisted of five blinded duplicates per group, for a total of 60 or so samples made up of approximately 50 participants and approximately 10 replicates. The paper as a whole reports these results and caveats: Random forest classifiers that combined richness and V gene abundances separated cases from controls with an estimated AUC of around 0.87. TCR repertoire richness was significantly higher in CIN3+ cases than in controls across sequencing depths, while evenness did not differ. Because of the cross-sectional design, the study could not determine whether the associations came before infection or resulted from infection, and neither effector/memory subsets nor HPV-specific T cells were isolated. Because the number of T cells per sample was unknown, the richness differences could reflect varying T-cell content rather than repertoire biology. Cases had lower TRBV6-7 relative abundance than controls (approximately 0.11% versus 0.16%; Bonferroni P = 0.0008).

The CDR3 numbers 14 residues from cysteine through phenylalanine. Sequencing covers 33 bases of the CDR3, shown here with the frame starting at base 1. The germline V gene provides CDR1 SGHNT and CDR2 YENEEA. Unmatched junction bases come to 7, with V trimmed by 5 bases and J by 7 bases. Every participant had a single incident cervical HPV16 infection, and women with prevalent HPV16 infections were excluded. Cervical HPV DNA was detected with MY09/MY11 PCR, and genotyping was done with dot-blot hybridization. Around 16 mL of heparinized blood was centrifuged, after which the buffy coat was aliquoted, frozen at -30 degrees C, and then stored at -80 degrees C. QIAGEN kits were used to extract genomic DNA from buffy coat specimens. Using the immunoSEQ assay, multiplex PCR amplified TCR beta CDR3 regions from an average of around 1.2 ug of genomic DNA per sample. Primer bias was corrected in the assay by using a complete synthetic TCR repertoire to establish an amplification baseline. The amplicons were sequenced using the Illumina platform. As for the original processing: Sequences were error-corrected by clustering with frequency ratios and a modified nearest-neighbor algorithm, then analyzed in the immunoSEQ Analyzer with IMGT gene definitions. TCR richness and evenness were averaged over 20 rarefaction repeats at each rarefaction depth, excluding samples with fewer sequences than the depth. Wilcoxon rank sum tests with FDR correction were used to compare V, D and J gene relative abundances between the groups. For the blinded duplicates, the intraclass correlation was 95% to 96% for TCR richness and averaged roughly 79% across 70 or so gene segments. The table was pulled from immuneACCESS by TCRdb, which kept in-frame rearrangements only. Such tables lose some clones; where checked, under half of the loss comes from unresolved V genes, and the rest has no known cause. V, J and clone size were drawn from that table, and D and trimming were deduced from the DNA. For this sample, the table gives tens of thousands of clones. Approximately 8.4% of the sample is held by the ten biggest clonotypes.

On this clone itself: There is no known antigen for this receptor. The sequence runs out 3 residues before the end of the CDR3; the remainder is reconstructed from the germline J gene.

Sequences were obtained from blood buffy coat. The TCR sequence derives from a woman aged 18 to 75 with a cervical HPV16 infection that either progressed to CIN3+ or cleared (not recorded which). The V and J genes are TRBV11-3 and TRBJ2-1; a stretch of 8 junction bases matches TRBD1. The CDR3 protein is CASSQQGEYNEQFF. The part of the CDR3 DNA that was read is TGTGCCAGCAGCCAACAGGGGGAATATAATGAG. When the CDR3 is completed using the reference TRBV11-3 and TRBJ2-1 genes on either side, the full variable domain is EAGVVQSPRYKIIEKKQPVAFWCNPISGHNTLYWYLQNLGQGPELLIRYENEEAVDDSQLPKDRFSAERLKGVDSTLKIQPAELGDSAVYLCASSQQGEYNEQFFGPGTRLTVL.